The clone carrying this T cell receptor (beta chain) was found a few times. The antigen is undetermined. The data belong to a study of cytomegalovirus exposure and HLA in healthy donors. Study-wide background: Early release data held some 79 million unique TCRs from HLA-typed donors. Within the Caucasian-associated ancestry cluster were around 81% of the roughly 360 genotyped donors. Broader study findings: The study listed 150 to 200 cytomegalovirus-associated TCR beta chains.

The CDR3 contains 19 residues. A multiplex PCR was run with 60 Vbeta primers and 13 Jbeta primers. Produced via immunoSEQ multiplex PCR; TCRdb's table is partial and in-frame only. The sample records just over 150,000 clones, roughly four fifths being singletons. The rearrangement uses TRBV7-5 and TRBJ1-4; the table names TRBD1, a call not compared with the DNA. TRBV7-5 is a pseudogene. Sequenced material: PBMCs. The receptor comes from a middle-aged woman in good health and CMV-seronegative. CDR3 in amino acids: CVRSLENTDRRKTNEKLFF. The CDR3 DNA reads TGTGTCAGAAGCTTAGAAAACACGGACAGGCGGAAAACTAATGAAAAACTGTTTTTT.